These 22 T cell receptor beta chains came from one sample sequenced in a study of beta chain features in type 1 diabetes. All of the isolated RNA was reverse transcribed, so expressed TCRB transcripts were sequenced. Generated by immunoSEQ multiplex PCR, the TCRdb table keeps only in-frame clones and is missing some. The table records some 63,000 clones, roughly 60% of them present only once. What was sequenced was Tregs from blood. The receptors derive from a woman between 18 and 30 years old in good health.

The chain is built from TRBV30 and TRBJ2-5, with D unclear. The J call is uncertain, as TRBJ2-7 better fits the DNA end. Per the germline V gene, CDR1 is GTSNPN and CDR2 is SVGIG (reference sequence). This CDR3 is built from 12 residues. In DNA form, the CDR3 reads TGTGCCTGGGACGGCGGCTCCTACGAGCAGTACTTC. Its protein product is CAWDGGSYEQYF.

V gene TRBV7-9 combines with J gene TRBJ1-2, with D possibly matching TRBD1 (6 bases). CDR3 size: 15 residues. Between the trimmed V and J ends, which lost 5 bases and 3 bases, there was a span of 16 bases. Germline values: CDR1 SEHNR, CDR2 FQNEAQ (reference sequence). For the CDR3, the DNA is TGTGCCAGCAGCCCGGAGGTGGGGGCCCACTATGGCTACACCTTC. Protein sequence: CASSPEVGAHYGYTF.

This clone was seen only a few times. The rearrangement links TRBV30 to TRBJ1-3, with D perhaps TRBD1 (6 bases). Germline-derived CDR1 and CDR2 are GTSNPN and SVGIG (reference sequence). The length of the CDR3 is 12 residues. Trimming stripped 5 bases from V and 4 bases from J, with 9 bases between. The CDR3 loop is CAWHRDGNTIYF. DNA for the CDR3: TGTGCCTGGCACAGGGACGGAAACACCATATATTTT.

The V and J genes are TRBV30 and TRBJ1-2; D is unresolved. The CDR3 contains 12 residues. Trimming shortened V by 0 bases and J by 4 bases, and 6 bases separated the two germline ends. The germline V gene encodes CDR1 GTSNPN and CDR2 SVGIG (reference sequence). The CDR3 nucleotides read TGTGCCTGGAGTGTAGACTCCTATGGCTACACCTTC. Protein: CAWSVDSYGYTF.

The rearrangement links TRBV9 to TRBJ1-1; the D gene is possibly TRBD1 (5 bases). The V end was cut by 3 bases, the J end by 3 bases, with 24 bases between. Per germline, CDR1 SGDLS and CDR2 YYNGEE. The CDR3 loop spans 18 amino acids. The CDR3 loop reads CASSARTFSGAGDTEAFF. The CDR3 coding sequence is TGTGCCAGCAGCGCTCGAACATTCAGCGGGGCGGGGGACACTGAAGCTTTCTTT. The complete variable domain, with remaining parts taken from reference TRBV9 and TRBJ1-1, reads DSGVTQTPKHLITATGQRVTLRCSPRSGDLSVYWYQQSLDQGLQFLIQYYNGEERAKGNILERFSAQQFPDLHSELNLSSLELGDSALYFCASSARTFSGAGDTEAFFGQGTRLTVV.

This clone turned up a few times. The rearrangement joins TRBV7-9 to TRBJ2-3, with 10 nucleotides matching TRBD2. Looked up from germline, CDR1 is SEHNR and CDR2 is FQNEAQ (reference sequence). The V segment lost 3 bases and the J segment 0 bases; nucleotides outside the gene matches: 3. This CDR3 has 16 residues. The CDR3 DNA reads TGTGCCAGCAGCTTCTGGACTAGCGGAAGCACAGATACGCAGTATTTT. Its protein product is CASSFWTSGSTDTQYF.

J is TRBJ2-7 and V is TRBV6-6; D gene ambiguous. The CDR3 is 11 residues long. Germline V gene data show CDR1 as MNHNY and CDR2 as SVGAGI (reference sequence). Trimming removed 7 bases at V and 1 base at J, with 5 bases between. CDR3 in amino acids: CASTGSYEQYF. In nucleotides, the CDR3 is TGTGCCAGCACAGGTTCCTACGAGCAGTACTTC.

V and J are TRBV5-1 and TRBJ2-3; 10 bases line up with TRBD2. J lost 2 bases, V lost 4 bases, and 4 bases had no gene match. Germline loops: CDR1 SGHRS, CDR2 YFSETQ. This CDR3 is 15 amino acids long. CDR3 coding DNA: TGCGCCAGCAGCCCCCTAGCGGGGGTCACAGATACGCAGTATTTT. Its translation is CASSPLAGVTDTQYF.

The chain combines TRBV5-1 with TRBJ2-7; D is possibly TRBD1 (5 bases). The length of the CDR3 is 15 residues. The germline CDR1 and CDR2 sequences are SGHRS and YFSETQ. The V end was cut by 4 bases, the J end by 3 bases, with 17 bases between. CDR3 sequence reads: CASSRYGAILYEQYF. CDR3 nucleotide sequence: TGCGCCAGCAGCCGATATGGGGCTATCCTCTACGAGCAGTACTTC.

The J gene is TRBJ1-1, the V gene TRBV7-2; maybe TRBD1 (6 bases). Germline V gene sequence: CDR1 SGHTA, CDR2 FQGNSA. V lost 1 base, J lost 1 base, and 10 bases lay in between. The CDR3 sequence is 15 residues long. The CDR3 nucleotides are TGTGCCAGCAGCTTAGGCCTAGGGGGGAACACTGAAGCTTTCTTT. It codes for CASSLGLGGNTEAFF. The full variable domain, in which reference TRBV7-2 and TRBJ1-1 provide the parts outside the CDR3, is GAGVSQSPSNKVTEKGKDVELRCDPISGHTALYWYRQSLGQGLEFLIYFQGNSAPDKSGLPSDRFSAERTGGSVSTLTIQRTQQEDSAVYLCASSLGLGGNTEAFFGQGTRLTVV.

This clone was picked up a small number of times. This rearrangement joins TRBV19 to TRBJ2-6; D is unclear. Germline assignment: CDR1 LNHDA and CDR2 SQIVND (reference sequence). CDR3 length equals 14 residues. With 3 bases removed from V and 0 bases from J, the gap between germline ends came to 3 bases. CDR3 DNA sequence: TGTGCCAGTAGTATCAGCTCTGGGGCCAACGTCCTGACTTTC. Its translation: CASSISSGANVLTF.

This clone appeared a few times. This chain uses TRBV5-1 with TRBJ2-1; 13 bases match TRBD2. The CDR3 is made up of 16 amino acids. Germline loops: CDR1 SGHRS, CDR2 YFSETQ. V gave up 5 bases and J gave up 7 bases; unmatched junction bases: 9. The CDR3 DNA follows: TGCGCCAGCAGACTAACCGGGACTAGCGGGGCTAATGAGCAGTTCTTC. It is translated as CASRLTGTSGANEQFF.

J is TRBJ2-5 and V is TRBV7-2; D might be TRBD2 (6 bases). The germline V gene has CDR1 SGHTA and CDR2 FQGNSA. This CDR3 contains 15 residues. V was clipped by 1 base and J by 5 bases, with 14 bases between them. The DNA of the CDR3 is TGTGCCAGCAGCTTAGTAGTGGCGGGGACCGAGACCCAGTACTTC. It is translated as CASSLVVAGTETQYF. Together with reference TRBV7-2 and TRBJ2-5, the CDR3 gives the full variable domain: GAGVSQSPSNKVTEKGKDVELRCDPISGHTALYWYRQSLGQGLEFLIYFQGNSAPDKSGLPSDRFSAERTGGSVSTLTIQRTQQEDSAVYLCASSLVVAGTETQYFGPGTRLLVL.

Comments on this clone: A junction boundary mismatches the germline segment, possibly from a read error. The J gene is TRBJ1-1, the V gene TRBV7-7; tentative D call: TRBD1 (5 bases). The CDR3 is 13 amino acids. CDR1 and CDR2 from the germline V gene are SSHAT and FNYEAQ (reference sequence). CDR3 loop: CASSQDRNTEAFF. The CDR3 coding sequence is TGTGCTAGCAGTCAAGACAGGAACACTGAAGCTTTCTTT.

The V and J genes are TRBV6-6 and TRBJ2-7; perhaps TRBD1 as D (6 bases). Germline lookup yields CDR1 MNHNY and CDR2 SVGAGI (reference sequence). The CDR3 sequence is 15 residues long. V was clipped by 5 bases and J by 2 bases, with 16 bases between them. The CDR3 sequence is CASSPQGGATYEQYF. The CDR3 coding sequence is TGTGCCAGCAGTCCCCAAGGGGGTGCCACCTACGAGCAGTACTTC.

CDR3 region: CASSNNNRGNYGYTF. CDR3 in DNA: TGTGCCAGCAGTAATAACAATCGGGGGAACTATGGCTACACCTTC. The rearrangement links TRBV6-5 to TRBJ1-2; the D gene is possibly TRBD1 (5 bases). Germline lookup yields CDR1 MNHEY and CDR2 SVGAGI. There are 15 residues in the CDR3. V lost 5 bases, J lost 2 bases, and 15 bases lay in between.

The chain is built from TRBV21-1 and TRBJ1-2; the D call of TRBD1 is as the table states it, not checked on the DNA. TRBV21-1 represents a pseudogene. This CDR3 has 14 amino acids. CDR3 coding DNA: TGTGCCAGCAGCAAAGTGGACAGGGGGAATGGCTACACCTTC. Translated: CASSKVDRGNGYTF.

The table lists this clone with a count of one. The rearrangement joins TRBV30 to TRBJ1-5; 9 nucleotides match TRBD1. The V segment lost 2 bases and the J segment 5 bases; nucleotides outside the gene matches: 10. Germline CDR1 and CDR2: GTSNPN and SVGIG (reference sequence). The CDR3 sequence is 16 residues long. The CDR3 DNA sequence: TGTGCCTGGAGTTCTCGAGGGACAGGGAGTTATCAGCCCCAGCATTTT. Protein: CAWSSRGTGSYQPQHF.

This clone was seen a few times. CDR3 sequence: CASSLVRSGYTF. The CDR3 region has the DNA TGTGCCAGCAGCTTAGTCCGTTCTGGCTACACCTTC. V usage is TRBV7-2 and J usage is TRBJ1-2; D is uncertain. This CDR3 comprises 12 residues. The V end was cut by 1 base, the J end by 7 bases, with 7 bases between. CDR1 and CDR2 (germline): SGHTA, FQGNSA. Complete variable domain (other parts from reference TRBV7-2 and TRBJ1-2): GAGVSQSPSNKVTEKGKDVELRCDPISGHTALYWYRQSLGQGLEFLIYFQGNSAPDKSGLPSDRFSAERTGGSVSTLTIQRTQQEDSAVYLCASSLVRSGYTFGSGTRLTVV.

This clone came up a few times. The chain recombines TRBV5-1 with TRBJ2-5; TRBD2 matches at 9 bases. The J call may be wrong; the DNA end is better matched by TRBJ2-7. The CDR3 runs 14 residues. Germline CDR1 and CDR2: SGHRS and YFSETQ. The CDR3 DNA reads as TGCGCCAGCAGACCCCTTAGCGGGGGTTACGAGCAGTACTTC. It encodes CASRPLSGGYEQYF.

The V call is TRBV5-1, the J call TRBJ2-1; 7 bases are a match to TRBD1. With V trimmed by 7 bases and J by 3 bases, 10 bases remained unmatched. Per germline, CDR1 SGHRS and CDR2 YFSETQ. The CDR3 has 15 amino acids. The CDR3 sequence is CASSSETGYYNEQFF. The CDR3 region has the DNA TGCGCCAGCTCCTCGGAGACAGGGTACTACAATGAGCAGTTCTTC. Together with reference TRBV5-1 and TRBJ2-1, the CDR3 gives the full variable domain: KAGVTQTPRYLIKTRGQQVTLSCSPISGHRSVSWYQQTPGQGLQFLFEYFSETQRNKGNFPGRFSGRQFSNSRSEMNVSTLELGDSALYLCASSSETGYYNEQFFGPGTRLTVL.

The chain links TRBV5-1 to TRBJ2-7; 7 nucleotides align to TRBD2. Germline V CDR1 and CDR2: SGHRS, YFSETQ. V shed 6 bases and J 3 bases; nucleotides not matched to a gene: 21. The CDR3 sequence is 18 residues long. CDR3 coding DNA: TGCGCCAGCAACGGGAGGCGGGAGAACCCTAAGAGGTTCTACGAGCAGTACTTC. This gives the protein CASNGRRENPKRFYEQYF.